This T cell receptor (beta chain) was recovered during a study of blood T cell repertoires in COVID-19. For the study at large: COVID-19 samples from acute and convalescent phases originated in the United States, Italy and Spain. T cells, B-cell-depleted T cells, or PBMCs provided the cDNA or gDNA that served as material.

Trimming cost V 0 bases and J 6 bases; bases outside gene matches: 4. CDR3 length: 14 residues. Looked up from germline, CDR1 is LGHNA and CDR2 is YNFKEQ. As originally analysed: Using reference gene primer amplification, nucleated cell counts were estimated. Assay: immunoSEQ multiplex PCR; the TCRdb copy retains only in-frame clones and omits some. Clone size and V and J calls were adopted from that table, with D and trimming inferred from the DNA. Among over 70,000 clones listed, nearly 80% were seen once. In Seattle, patients joined the study during active infection and were tracked longitudinally. This clone was counted between two and nine times.

The sequencing input was peripheral blood. The chain is built from TRBV4-2 and TRBJ2-7; 8 nucleotides line up with TRBD2. The receptor's source is a man between 65 and 79 years old with COVID-19, enrolled during active disease. This chain's CDR3 is CASSQDRRGVEQYF. CDR3 DNA: TGTGCCAGCAGCCAAGACAGGCGGGGGGTCGAGCAGTACTTC.